Sequencing of this TCR beta chain was carried out in a study of identical twins. CDR3 length: 16 residues. The V segment lost 1 base and the J segment 2 bases; nucleotides outside the gene matches: 5. CDR1 is MGHRA and CDR2 is YSYEKL in the germline V gene. TCRdb passed the 5' RACE reads through MiXCR, listing each CDR3 protein once. Of roughly 570,000 distinct CDR3 sequences in the sample, roughly 9.9% are singletons; the top ten hold 2.5% to 3.5%. The sample also formed part of further work on yellow fever vaccine responses in identical twins.

The sequence was collected from a young woman in good health. The material sequenced was PBMCs. The chain couples TRBV4-1 to TRBJ2-1, with TRBD1 matching 7 bases. The DNA for the CDR3 is TGCGCCAGCAGCCAAGGGATCCAGGGGGCCTACAATGAGCAGTTCTTC. This gives the protein CASSQGIQGAYNEQFF.